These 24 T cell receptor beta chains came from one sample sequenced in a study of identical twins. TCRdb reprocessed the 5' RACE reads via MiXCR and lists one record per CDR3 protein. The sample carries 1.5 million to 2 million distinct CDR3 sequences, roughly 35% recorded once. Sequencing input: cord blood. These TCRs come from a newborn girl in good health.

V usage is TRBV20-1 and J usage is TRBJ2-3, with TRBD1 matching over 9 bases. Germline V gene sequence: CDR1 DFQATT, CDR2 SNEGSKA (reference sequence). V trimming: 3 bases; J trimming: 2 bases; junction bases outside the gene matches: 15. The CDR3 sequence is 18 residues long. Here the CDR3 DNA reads TGCAGTGCTAGTTTATGGGACAGGGACAGGCTTTTCACAGATACGCAGTATTTT. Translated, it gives CSASLWDRDRLFTDTQYF.

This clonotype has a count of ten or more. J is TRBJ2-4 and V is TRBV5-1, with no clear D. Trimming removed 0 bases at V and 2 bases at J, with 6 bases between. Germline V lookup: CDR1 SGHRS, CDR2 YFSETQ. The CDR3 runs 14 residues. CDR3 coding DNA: TGCGCCAGCAGCTTGGGTAGCCCCAAAAACATTCAGTACTTC. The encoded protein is CASSLGSPKNIQYF.

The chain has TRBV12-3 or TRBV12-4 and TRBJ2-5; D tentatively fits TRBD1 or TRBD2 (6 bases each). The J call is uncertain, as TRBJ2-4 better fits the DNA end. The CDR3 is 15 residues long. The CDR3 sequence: CASSFWGAGENIQYF. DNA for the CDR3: TGTGCCAGCAGTTTTTGGGGGGCTGGGGAAAACATTCAGTACTTC.

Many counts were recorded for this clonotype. The CDR3 nucleotides read TGTGCCAGCAGCCTCCCAACTAGTAACAATGAGCAGTTCTTC. It encodes CASSLPTSNNEQFF. The chain combines TRBV6-2 or TRBV6-3 with TRBJ2-1; D perhaps matches TRBD2 (5 bases). Germline-derived CDR1 and CDR2 are MNHEY and SVGEGT. The CDR3 consists of 14 residues. Trimming took off 6 bases at V and 5 bases at J, with 14 bases between the two ends.

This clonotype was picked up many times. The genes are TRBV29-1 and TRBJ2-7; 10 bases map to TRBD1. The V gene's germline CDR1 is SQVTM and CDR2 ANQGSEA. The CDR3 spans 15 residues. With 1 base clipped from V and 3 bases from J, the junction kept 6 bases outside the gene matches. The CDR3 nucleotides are TGCAGCGTTGAAGCTTCGACAGGGGGCAGCTACGAGCAGTACTTC. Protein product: CSVEASTGGSYEQYF.

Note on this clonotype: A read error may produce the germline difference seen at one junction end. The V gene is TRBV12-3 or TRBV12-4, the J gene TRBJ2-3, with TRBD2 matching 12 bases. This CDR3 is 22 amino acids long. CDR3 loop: CASGLPRGGLASGRVGTDTQYF. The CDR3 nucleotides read TGTGCCAGCGGTTTACCCCGCGGGGGATTGGCTAGCGGGAGGGTTGGAACAGATACGCAGTATTTT.

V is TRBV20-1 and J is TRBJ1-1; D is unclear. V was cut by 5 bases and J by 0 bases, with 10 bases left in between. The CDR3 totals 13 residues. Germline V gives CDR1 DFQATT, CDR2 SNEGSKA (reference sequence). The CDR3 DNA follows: TGCAGTGCTCGAGGACTTTTGAACACTGAAGCTTTCTTT. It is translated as CSARGLLNTEAFF.

The CDR3 bases are TGTGCCAGTAACCGGCAGAACCAAGAGACCCAGTACTTC. It specifies CASNRQNQETQYF. The V call is TRBV19, the J call TRBJ2-5, with no clear D. This CDR3 region has 13 residues. V lost 7 bases and J lost 0, with 9 bases in between. Looked up from germline, CDR1 is LNHDA and CDR2 is SQIVND (reference sequence).

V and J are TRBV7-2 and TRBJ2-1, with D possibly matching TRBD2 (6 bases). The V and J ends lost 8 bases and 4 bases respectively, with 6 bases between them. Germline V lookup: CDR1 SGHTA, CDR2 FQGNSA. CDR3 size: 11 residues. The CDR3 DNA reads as TGTGCCAGCCTAGCGTACAATGAGCAGTTCTTC. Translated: CASLAYNEQFF.

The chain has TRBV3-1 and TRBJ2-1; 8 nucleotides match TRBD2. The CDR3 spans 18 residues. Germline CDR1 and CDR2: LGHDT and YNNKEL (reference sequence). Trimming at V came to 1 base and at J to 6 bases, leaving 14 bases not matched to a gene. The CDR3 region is CASSQAPWGSGNRNEQFF. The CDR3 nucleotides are TGTGCCAGCAGCCAAGCTCCTTGGGGTAGCGGGAATCGCAATGAGCAGTTCTTC.

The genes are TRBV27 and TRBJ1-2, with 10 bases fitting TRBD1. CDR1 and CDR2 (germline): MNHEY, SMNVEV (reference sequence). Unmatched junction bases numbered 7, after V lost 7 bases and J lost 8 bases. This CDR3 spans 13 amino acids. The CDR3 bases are TGTGCCAGCACCGGGACAGGGGTGAGGGGCTACACCTTC. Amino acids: CASTGTGVRGYTF.

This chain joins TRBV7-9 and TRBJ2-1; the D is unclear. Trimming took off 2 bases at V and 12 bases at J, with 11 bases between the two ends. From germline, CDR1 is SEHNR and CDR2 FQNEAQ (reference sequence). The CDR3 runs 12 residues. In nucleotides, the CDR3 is TGTGCCAGCAGCTTAAGGGATAGAAGGCAGTTCTTC. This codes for CASSLRDRRQFF.

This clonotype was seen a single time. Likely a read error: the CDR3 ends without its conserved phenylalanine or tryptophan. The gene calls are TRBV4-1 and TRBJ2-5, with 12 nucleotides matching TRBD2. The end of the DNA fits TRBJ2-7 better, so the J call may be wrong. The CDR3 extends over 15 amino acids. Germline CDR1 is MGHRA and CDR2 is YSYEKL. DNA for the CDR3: TGCGCCAGCAGCCCGACTAGCGGGAGTTTTTACGAGCAGTACTAC. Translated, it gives CASSPTSGSFYEQYY.

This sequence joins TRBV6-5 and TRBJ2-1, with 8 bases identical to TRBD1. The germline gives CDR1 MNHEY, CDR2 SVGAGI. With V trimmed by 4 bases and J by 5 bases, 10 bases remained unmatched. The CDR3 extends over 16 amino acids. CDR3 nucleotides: TGTGCCAGCAGTTTCTTTGGGACAGGTGCGGACAATGAGCAGTTCTTC. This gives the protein CASSFFGTGADNEQFF.

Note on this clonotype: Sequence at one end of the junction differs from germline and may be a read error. As DNA, the CDR3 is TGCAGTGCTAAAGCGGCTACGAATAATTCACCCCCCCACTTT. Translating it yields CSAKAATNNSPPHF. J is TRBJ1-6 and V is TRBV20-1; the D is unclear. The CDR3 spans 14 residues. Per germline, CDR1 DFQATT and CDR2 SNEGSKA (reference sequence).

CDR3 loop: CSASRTAENQPQHF. The CDR3 DNA sequence: TGCAGTGCTTCCCGGACAGCCGAAAATCAGCCCCAGCATTTT. The rearrangement links TRBV20-1 to TRBJ1-5; maybe TRBD1 (6 bases). The CDR3 runs 14 residues. V was pared by 5 bases and J by 4 bases, with 15 bases between. CDR1 is DFQATT and CDR2 is SNEGSKA in the germline V gene (reference sequence).

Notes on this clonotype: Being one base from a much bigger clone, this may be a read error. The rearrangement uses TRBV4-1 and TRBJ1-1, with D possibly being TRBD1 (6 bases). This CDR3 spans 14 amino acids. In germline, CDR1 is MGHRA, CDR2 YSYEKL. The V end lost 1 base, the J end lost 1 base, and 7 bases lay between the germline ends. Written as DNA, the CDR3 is TGCGCCAGCAGCCAAGCACAGGGGAACACTGAAGCTTTCTTT. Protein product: CASSQAQGNTEAFF.

CDR3 sequence: CSAEGWTQETQFF. For the CDR3, the DNA is TGCAGCGCCGAGGGTTGGACCCAAGAGACCCAGTTCTTC. V gene TRBV29-1 combines with J gene TRBJ2-1, with D possibly TRBD2 on 5 matching bases. Germline CDR1 is SQVTM and CDR2 is ANQGSEA. The CDR3 has 13 residues. Trimming cost V 7 bases and J 13 bases, with 23 bases left between them.

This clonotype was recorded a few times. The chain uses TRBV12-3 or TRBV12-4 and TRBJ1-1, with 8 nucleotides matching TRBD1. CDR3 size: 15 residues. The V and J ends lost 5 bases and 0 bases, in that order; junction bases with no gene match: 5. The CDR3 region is CASSPQGQVNTEAFF. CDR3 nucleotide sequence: TGTGCCAGCAGTCCCCAGGGACAGGTGAACACTGAAGCTTTCTTT.

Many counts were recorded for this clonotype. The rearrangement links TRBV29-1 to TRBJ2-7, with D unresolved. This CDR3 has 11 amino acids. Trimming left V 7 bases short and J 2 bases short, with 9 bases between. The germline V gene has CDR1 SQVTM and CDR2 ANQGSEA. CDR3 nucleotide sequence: TGCAGCGGCCGAGGTGCCTACGAGCAGTACTTC. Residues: CSGRGAYEQYF.

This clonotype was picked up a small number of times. The DNA of the CDR3 is TGTGCCATGACCAACAGCCCACAGGACCTCGATTCCCTTTCCTACGAGCAGTACTTC. Protein product: CAMTNSPQDLDSLSYEQYF. The chain links TRBV6-4 to TRBJ2-7, with D possibly TRBD1 on 5 matching bases. The CDR3 is made up of 19 amino acids. V was pared by 10 bases and J by 1 base, with 32 bases between. Germline-derived CDR1 and CDR2 are MRHNA and SNTAGT.

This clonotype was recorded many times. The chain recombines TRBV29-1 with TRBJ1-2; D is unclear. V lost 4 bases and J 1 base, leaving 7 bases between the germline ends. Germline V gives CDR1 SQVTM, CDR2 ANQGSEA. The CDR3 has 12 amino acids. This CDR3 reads CSVVDYNYGYTF. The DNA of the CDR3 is TGCAGCGTTGTAGACTATAACTATGGCTACACCTTC.

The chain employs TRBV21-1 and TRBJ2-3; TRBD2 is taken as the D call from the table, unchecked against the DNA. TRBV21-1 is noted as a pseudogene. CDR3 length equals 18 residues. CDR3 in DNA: TGTGCCAGCGCAAGAGCAAAGGGGACTAGCGGACACACAGATACGCAGTATTTT. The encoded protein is CASARAKGTSGHTDTQYF.

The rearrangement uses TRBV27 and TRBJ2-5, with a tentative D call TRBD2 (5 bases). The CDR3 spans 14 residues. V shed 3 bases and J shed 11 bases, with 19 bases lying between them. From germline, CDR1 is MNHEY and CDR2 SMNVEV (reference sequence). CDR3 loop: CASSLRTPPVKQYF. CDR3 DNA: TGTGCCAGCAGTTTGCGGACTCCCCCAGTTAAGCAGTACTTC.